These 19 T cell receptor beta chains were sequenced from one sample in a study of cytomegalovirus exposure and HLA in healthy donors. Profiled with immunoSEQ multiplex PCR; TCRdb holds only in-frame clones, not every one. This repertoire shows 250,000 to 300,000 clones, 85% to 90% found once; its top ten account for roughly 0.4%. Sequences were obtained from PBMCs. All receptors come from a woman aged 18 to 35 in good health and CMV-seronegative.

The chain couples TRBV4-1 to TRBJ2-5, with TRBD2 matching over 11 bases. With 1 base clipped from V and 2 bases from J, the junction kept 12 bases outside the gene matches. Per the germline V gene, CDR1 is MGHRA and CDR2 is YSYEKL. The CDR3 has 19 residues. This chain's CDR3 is CASSQVPTSGGGLQETQYF. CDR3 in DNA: TGCGCCAGCAGCCAAGTTCCTACTAGCGGGGGAGGCCTACAAGAGACCCAGTACTTC.

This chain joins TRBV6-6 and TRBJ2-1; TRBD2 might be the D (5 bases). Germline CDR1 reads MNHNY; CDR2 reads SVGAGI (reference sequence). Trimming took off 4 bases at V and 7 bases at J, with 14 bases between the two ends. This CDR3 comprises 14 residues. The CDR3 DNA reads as TGTGCCAGCAGTTCGAGACTTGGCGGGAATGAGCAGTTCTTC. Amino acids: CASSSRLGGNEQFF.

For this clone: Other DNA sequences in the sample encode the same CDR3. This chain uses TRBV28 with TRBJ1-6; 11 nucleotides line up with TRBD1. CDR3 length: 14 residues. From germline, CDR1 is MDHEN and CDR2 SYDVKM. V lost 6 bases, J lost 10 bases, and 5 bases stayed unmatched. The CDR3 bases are TGTGCCAGCAGGCCCGGGACAGGGGGATCACCCCTCCACTTT. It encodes CASRPGTGGSPLHF. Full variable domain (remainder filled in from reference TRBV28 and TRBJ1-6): DVKVTQSSRYLVKRTGEKVFLECVQDMDHENMFWYRQDPGLGLRLIYFSYDVKMKEKGDIPEGYSVSREKKERFSLILESASTNQTSMYLCASRPGTGGSPLHFGNGTRLTVT.

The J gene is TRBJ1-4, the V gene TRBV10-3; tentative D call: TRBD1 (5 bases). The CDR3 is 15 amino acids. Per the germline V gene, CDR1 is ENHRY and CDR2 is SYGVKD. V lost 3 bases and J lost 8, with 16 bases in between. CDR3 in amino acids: CAISEGVYGREKLFF. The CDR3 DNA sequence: TGTGCCATCAGTGAAGGGGTCTACGGGAGGGAAAAACTGTTTTTT.

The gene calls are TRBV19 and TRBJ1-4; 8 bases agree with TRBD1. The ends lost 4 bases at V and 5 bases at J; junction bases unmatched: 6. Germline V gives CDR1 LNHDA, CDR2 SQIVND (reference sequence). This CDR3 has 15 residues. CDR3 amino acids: CASSTGQGSNEKLFF. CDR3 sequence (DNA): TGTGCCAGTAGTACCGGACAGGGTTCGAATGAAAAACTGTTTTTT.

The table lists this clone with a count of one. Here the CDR3 reads CASSLGQGNGSPLHF. The CDR3 DNA follows: TGTGCCAGCAGTTTAGGACAGGGGAACGGTTCACCCCTCCACTTT. The chain uses TRBV2 and TRBJ1-6, with 9 bases matching TRBD1. Trimming at V came to 5 bases and at J to 9 bases, leaving 8 bases not matched to a gene. The CDR3 consists of 15 residues. Germline V gene lookup returns CDR1 SNHLY and CDR2 FYNNEI.

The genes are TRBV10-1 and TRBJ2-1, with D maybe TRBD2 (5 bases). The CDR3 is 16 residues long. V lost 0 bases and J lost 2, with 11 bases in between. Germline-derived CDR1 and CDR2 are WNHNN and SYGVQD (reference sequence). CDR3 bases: TGCGCCAGCAGTGAGTCGCGAGCGGTCCCCTACAATGAGCAGTTCTTC. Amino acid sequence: CASSESRAVPYNEQFF.

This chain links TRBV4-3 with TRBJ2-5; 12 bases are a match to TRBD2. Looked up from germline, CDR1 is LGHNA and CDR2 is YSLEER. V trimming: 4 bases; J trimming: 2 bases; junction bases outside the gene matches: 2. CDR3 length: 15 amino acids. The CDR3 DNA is TGCGCCAGCAGCCTCGGACTAGCGGGGCAAGAGACCCAGTACTTC. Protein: CASSLGLAGQETQYF.

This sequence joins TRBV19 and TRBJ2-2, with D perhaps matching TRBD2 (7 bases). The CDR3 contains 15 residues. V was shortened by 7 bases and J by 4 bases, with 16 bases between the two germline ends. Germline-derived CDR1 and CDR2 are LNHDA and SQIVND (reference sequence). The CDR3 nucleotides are TGTGCCAGTAACATAGGCGGGGGCCTCACCGGGGAGCTGTTTTTT. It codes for CASNIGGGLTGELFF.

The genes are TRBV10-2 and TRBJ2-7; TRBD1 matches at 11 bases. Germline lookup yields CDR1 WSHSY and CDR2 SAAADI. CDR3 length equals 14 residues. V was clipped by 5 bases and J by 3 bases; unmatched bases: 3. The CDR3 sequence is CASSPGTGGYEQYV. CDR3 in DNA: TGCGCCAGCAGTCCCGGGACAGGGGGCTACGAGCAGTACGTC.

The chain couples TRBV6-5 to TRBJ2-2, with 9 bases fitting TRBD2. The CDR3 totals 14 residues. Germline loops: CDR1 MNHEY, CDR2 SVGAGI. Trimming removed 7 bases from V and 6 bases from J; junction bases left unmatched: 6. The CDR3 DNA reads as TGTGCCAGCACCATAGCGGGGGCCTCCGGGGAGCTGTTTTTT. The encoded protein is CASTIAGASGELFF.

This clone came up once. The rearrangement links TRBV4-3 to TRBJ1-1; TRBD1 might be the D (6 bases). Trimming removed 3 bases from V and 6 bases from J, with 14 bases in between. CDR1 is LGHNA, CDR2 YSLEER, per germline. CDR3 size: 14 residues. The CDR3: CASSQVQGWAEAFF. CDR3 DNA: TGCGCCAGCAGCCAGGTACAGGGTTGGGCTGAAGCTTTCTTT.

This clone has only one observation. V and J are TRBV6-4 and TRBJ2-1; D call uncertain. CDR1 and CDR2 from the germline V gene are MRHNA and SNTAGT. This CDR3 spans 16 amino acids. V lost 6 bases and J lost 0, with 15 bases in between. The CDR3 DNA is TGTGCCAGCAGCGGTCCCCAAAAGAGCTCCTACAATGAGCAGTTCTTC. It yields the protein CASSGPQKSSYNEQFF.

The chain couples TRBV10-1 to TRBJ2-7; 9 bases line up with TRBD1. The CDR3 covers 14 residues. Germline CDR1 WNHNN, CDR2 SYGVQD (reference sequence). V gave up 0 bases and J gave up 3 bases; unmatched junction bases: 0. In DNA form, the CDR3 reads TGCGCCAGCAGTGAGTCGGGACAGGGCTACGAGCAGTACTTC. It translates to CASSESGQGYEQYF.

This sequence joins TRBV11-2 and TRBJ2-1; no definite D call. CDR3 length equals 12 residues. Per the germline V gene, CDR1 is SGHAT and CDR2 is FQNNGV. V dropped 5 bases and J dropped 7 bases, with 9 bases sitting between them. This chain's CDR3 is CASSPPINEQFF. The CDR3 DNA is TGTGCCAGCAGCCCCCCAATTAATGAGCAGTTCTTC.

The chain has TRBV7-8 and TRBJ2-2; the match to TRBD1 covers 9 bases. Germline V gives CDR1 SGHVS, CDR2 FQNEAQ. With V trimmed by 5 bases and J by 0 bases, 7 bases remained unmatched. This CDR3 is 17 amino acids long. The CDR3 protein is CASSPGGTGPNTGELFF. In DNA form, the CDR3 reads TGTGCCAGCAGCCCAGGGGGGACAGGGCCGAACACCGGGGAGCTGTTTTTT.

The CDR3 nucleotides are TGTGCCAGCAGCCGGAGAGCGGACAGGGCCTACTATGGCTACACCTTC. Encoded protein: CASSRRADRAYYGYTF. The chain employs TRBV11-2 and TRBJ1-2; 8 bases match TRBD1. Germline values: CDR1 SGHAT, CDR2 FQNNGV. The CDR3 extends over 16 amino acids. V gave up 5 bases and J gave up 3 bases; unmatched junction bases: 11.

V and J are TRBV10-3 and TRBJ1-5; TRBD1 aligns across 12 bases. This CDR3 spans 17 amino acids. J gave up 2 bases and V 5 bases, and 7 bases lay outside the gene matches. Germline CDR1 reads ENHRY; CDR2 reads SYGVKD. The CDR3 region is CAISPGTGGDGNQPQHF. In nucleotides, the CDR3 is TGTGCCATCAGTCCCGGGACAGGGGGCGATGGCAATCAGCCCCAGCATTTT.

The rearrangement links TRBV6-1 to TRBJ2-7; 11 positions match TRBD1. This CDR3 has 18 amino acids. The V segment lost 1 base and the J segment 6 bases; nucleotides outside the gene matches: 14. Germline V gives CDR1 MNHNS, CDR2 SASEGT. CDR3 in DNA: TGTGCCAGCAGTGAAGAGTTCGGACAGGGGGCCCGAGGGTCCGAGCAGTACGTC. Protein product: CASSEEFGQGARGSEQYV.